The 13 T cell receptor beta chains below all came from one sample that was sequenced in a study of T cell responses to AZD1222 COVID-19 vaccine. The protocol was immunoSEQ multiplex PCR, while the TCRdb copy is restricted to in-frame clones and leaves out a portion. The data show some 180,000 clones, with around 90% seen just once and about 1.9% held by the top ten. Here the sequenced sample was peripheral blood, taken 28 days after the second AZD1222 dose. The receptors stem from an adult who received the AZD1222 COVID-19 vaccine.

The V and J genes are TRBV29-1 and TRBJ1-1; D unclear. The CDR3 totals 13 residues. Per germline, CDR1 SQVTM and CDR2 ANQGSEA. The V and J ends lost 4 bases and 1 base respectively, with 10 bases between them. The CDR3 sequence: CSVGGLGNTEAFF. CDR3 bases: TGCAGCGTTGGAGGGCTGGGGAACACTGAAGCTTTCTTT.

J is TRBJ2-1 and V is TRBV11-2; D gene uncertain. The CDR3 is 12 residues long. The germline V gene encodes CDR1 SGHAT and CDR2 FQNNGV. The V end lost 7 bases, the J end lost 12 bases, and 16 bases lay between the germline ends. The CDR3 region is CASTYYTAGQFF. In DNA form, the CDR3 reads TGTGCCAGCACATACTACACGGCTGGGCAGTTCTTC.

The rearrangement uses TRBV5-1 and TRBJ2-2; D assignment may be TRBD1 or TRBD2 (6 bases each). Germline V lookup: CDR1 SGHRS, CDR2 YFSETQ. The CDR3 sequence is 17 residues long. V was trimmed by 4 bases and J by 1 base, leaving 17 bases between them. The CDR3 nucleotides are TGCGCCAGCAGCCTGAGGGGGGTAGAGCTGAACACCGGGGAGCTGTTTTTT. It encodes CASSLRGVELNTGELFF.

V gene TRBV12-3 or TRBV12-4 combines with J gene TRBJ2-1; no firm D call. V was shortened by 5 bases and J by 1 base, with 6 bases between the two germline ends. The CDR3 is 13 residues long. This CDR3 reads CASSLGSYNEQFF. DNA of the CDR3: TGTGCCAGCAGTCTGGGTTCCTACAATGAGCAGTTCTTC.

The gene calls are TRBV4-3 and TRBJ1-2; D may be TRBD1 (5 bases). The germline V and J ends were trimmed by 1 base and 4 bases, with 16 bases remaining between them. CDR3 length: 16 amino acids. Per the germline V gene, CDR1 is LGHNA and CDR2 is YSLEER. For the CDR3, the DNA is TGCGCCAGCAGCCAAGGTCACCGGGACCGAATCTATGGCTACACCTTC. Its protein is CASSQGHRDRIYGYTF.

The chain couples TRBV5-4 to TRBJ1-4; possibly TRBD1 for D (6 bases). The CDR3 length is 16 residues. Per germline, CDR1 SGHNT and CDR2 YYREEE (reference sequence). Trimming removed 1 base at V and 0 bases at J, with 10 bases between. In DNA form, the CDR3 reads TGTGCCAGCAGCTTGTACAGGGATGCAACTAATGAAAAACTGTTTTTT. It codes for CASSLYRDATNEKLFF. The entire variable domain, with the rest obtained from reference TRBV5-4 and TRBJ1-4, is as follows: ETGVTQSPTHLIKTRGQQVTLRCSSQSGHNTVSWYQQALGQGPQFIFQYYREEENGRGNFPPRFSGLQFPNYSSELNVNALELDDSALYLCASSLYRDATNEKLFFGSGTQLSVL.

This chain links TRBV19 with TRBJ2-7; D perhaps matches TRBD1 (7 bases). This CDR3 is built from 14 residues. V dropped 5 bases and J dropped 5 bases, with 16 bases sitting between them. Looked up from germline, CDR1 is LNHDA and CDR2 is SQIVND (reference sequence). CDR3 loop: CASSWGRGRNEQYF. The CDR3, as DNA: TGTGCCAGTAGTTGGGGCAGGGGGAGGAACGAGCAGTACTTC.

This rearrangement joins TRBV18 to TRBJ2-5; D unclear. Germline V gene sequence: CDR1 KGHSH, CDR2 LQKENI. The V and J ends lost 0 bases and 4 bases respectively, with 9 bases between them. The CDR3 extends over 14 amino acids. CDR3 sequence: CASSPPVPGETQYF. CDR3 nucleotides: TGTGCCAGCTCACCACCCGTGCCCGGAGAGACCCAGTACTTC.

The genes are TRBV28 and TRBJ1-1; maybe TRBD1 (6 bases). The CDR3 loop spans 14 amino acids. Trimming took off 4 bases at V and 1 base at J, with 10 bases between the two ends. Germline CDR1 MDHEN, CDR2 SYDVKM. The CDR3 DNA reads TGTGCCAGCAGTTCCGGGACAACGAACACTGAAGCTTTCTTT. Its protein is CASSSGTTNTEAFF.

The chain combines TRBV10-3 with TRBJ1-1; D is perhaps TRBD1 (5 bases). V dropped 10 bases and J dropped 2 bases, with 14 bases sitting between them. Germline CDR1 ENHRY, CDR2 SYGVKD. This CDR3 is built from 13 residues. CDR3 in DNA: TGTGCCACTCGGGGCCAGTATAACACTGAAGCTTTCTTT. This gives the protein CATRGQYNTEAFF.

This chain links TRBV5-1 with TRBJ2-1; 10 bases align to TRBD1. Germline V gene data show CDR1 as SGHRS and CDR2 as YFSETQ. V lost 3 bases and J lost 7; bases outside the gene matches: 4. CDR3 length equals 14 residues. In nucleotides, the CDR3 is TGCGCCAGCAGCTGGGGGACAGGGGAGAATGAGCAGTTCTTC. Amino acids: CASSWGTGENEQFF.

The chain carries TRBV11-1 and TRBJ1-6; D unclear. This CDR3 is built from 14 residues. The V end was cut by 1 base, the J end by 7 bases, with 8 bases between. The germline gives CDR1 SGHAT, CDR2 FQDESV (reference sequence). In nucleotides, the CDR3 is TGTGCCAGCAGCTTAGGGGTAGGCAATTCACCCCTCCACTTT. It specifies CASSLGVGNSPLHF.

The rearrangement links TRBV18 to TRBJ2-1; 7 positions match TRBD1. The CDR3 is 15 residues long. V lost 1 base to trimming and J lost 5 bases; unmatched junction nucleotides: 5. CDR1 is KGHSH and CDR2 is LQKENI in the germline V gene. This CDR3 reads CASSPRQGDNNEQFF. The CDR3 region has the DNA TGTGCCAGCTCACCACGGCAGGGGGATAACAATGAGCAGTTCTTC.